The 8 T cell receptor beta chains given below trace back to one sample, sequenced in a study of T-cell memory formation after mild COVID-19. MiXCR, applied by TCRdb to the 5' RACE reads, yields one record per CDR3 protein. The sample has 400,000 to 500,000 distinct CDR3 sequences, 15% to 25% seen once. The sequenced material came from PBMCs or a T cell subset sorted from them (not recorded which). All receptors derive from an adult woman who had mild COVID-19 (a few samples of this study predate the infection). Cell type and time point are not known.

This clonotype was found many times. The CDR3, as DNA: TGTGCCACCAGTATGGCTCAGACTAGCGGGACAAATGAGCAGTTCTTC. It yields the protein CATSMAQTSGTNEQFF. V usage is TRBV24-1 and J usage is TRBJ2-1; 11 bases match TRBD2. Germline-derived CDR1 and CDR2 are KGHDR and SFDVKD. V was clipped by 6 bases and J by 7 bases; unmatched bases: 10. CDR3 length: 16 amino acids.

The chain joins TRBV19 to TRBJ2-6; D remains unclear. The CDR3 has 15 residues. Germline-derived CDR1 and CDR2 are LNHDA and SQIVND (reference sequence). V dropped 4 bases and J dropped 0 bases, with 7 bases sitting between them. The CDR3 reads CASSTTFSGANVLTF. The CDR3 nucleotides read TGTGCCAGTAGTACGACATTCTCTGGGGCCAACGTCCTGACTTTC.

The rearrangement uses TRBV5-1 and TRBJ1-1, with 10 bases aligning to TRBD1. This CDR3 region has 16 residues. J lost 0 bases, V lost 2 bases, and 4 bases had no gene match. Germline values: CDR1 SGHRS, CDR2 YFSETQ. This CDR3 reads CASSLATGGMNTEAFF. The CDR3 DNA reads as TGCGCCAGCAGCTTAGCGACAGGGGGCATGAACACTGAAGCTTTCTTT.

The J gene is TRBJ2-7, the V gene TRBV30; TRBD2 aligns across 9 bases. V lost 4 bases to trimming and J lost 2 bases; unmatched junction nucleotides: 6. The CDR3 sequence is 14 residues long. CDR1 and CDR2 (germline): GTSNPN, SVGIG (reference sequence). In DNA form, the CDR3 reads TGTGCCTGGACCTTTAGCGGGAGCCCCTACGAGCAGTACTTC. Translation: CAWTFSGSPYEQYF.

The chain joins TRBV10-3 to TRBJ2-2; 12 bases map to TRBD1. With V trimmed by 6 bases and J by 2 bases, 7 bases remained unmatched. CDR3 length: 17 residues. Germline CDR1 reads ENHRY; CDR2 reads SYGVKD. The CDR3 bases are TGTGCCATCAGCCCCGGGACAGGGGGCGGAAACACCGGGGAGCTGTTTTTT. Translation gives CAISPGTGGGNTGELFF.

V gene TRBV29-1 combines with J gene TRBJ2-3; TRBD1 matches 9 bases. CDR3 length equals 19 residues. The V and J ends lost 4 bases and 0 bases, in that order; junction bases with no gene match: 17. Germline V lookup: CDR1 SQVTM, CDR2 ANQGSEA. The CDR3 DNA sequence: TGCAGCGTTGGCCAGGGACAGGGATCCTCCTCTTCTAGCACAGATACGCAGTATTTT. It is translated as CSVGQGQGSSSSSTDTQYF.

This sequence joins TRBV7-2 and TRBJ2-3; 8 bases fit TRBD2. J lost 0 bases, V lost 7 bases, and 9 bases had no gene match. The germline CDR1 and CDR2 sequences are SGHTA and FQGNSA. The CDR3 length is 16 residues. The DNA for the CDR3 is TGTGCCAGCACGCGGGGGGTAGCGGGGAGCACAGATACGCAGTATTTT. It specifies CASTRGVAGSTDTQYF.

The V and J genes are TRBV5-1 and TRBJ1-2; no definite D call. The V end lost 0 bases, the J end lost 6 bases, and 12 bases lay between the germline ends. CDR1 is SGHRS, CDR2 YFSETQ, per germline. The CDR3 is made up of 14 amino acids. The DNA for the CDR3 is TGCGCCAGCAGCTTGGGGTCGACGTGGAATGGCTACACCTTC. It codes for CASSLGSTWNGYTF.